This TCR beta chain originates from a study of T-cell memory formation after mild COVID-19 (dated by TCRdb to the early 2020s). Looking at the study overall: TCR sequence clusters from the two donors were largely donor specific. Two young, previously healthy adult volunteers made up the cohort, one male and one female. Longitudinal TCRalpha and TCRbeta repertoire sequencing tracked T-cell clones expanding and contracting after mild COVID-19 in a couple of donors. What the work shows at the level of the full study, not this receptor alone: From day 15 to 85, contracting clones showed balanced CD4/CD8 phenotypes, whereas a second wave of clones that expanded from day 15 to 37 leaned towards CD4+. Contracting CD4+ clones turned up mainly in the CM and EM memory subsets, whereas EMRA was where CD8+ clones were enriched. The detection of some responding clones in pre-infection memory suggests that pre-existing cross-reactive memory T cells joined the SARS-CoV-2 response. Whether the second-wave clones peaking on day 37 were SARS-CoV-2 specific was not confirmed. The study covered only a couple of mild cases, and larger cohorts including severe cases with pre-infection samples were considered necessary.

The sample was run on an Illumina NovaSeq 6000. Using 5'RACE with constant-segment primers, TCRalpha and TCRbeta cDNA libraries were constructed, with sample barcodes and unique molecular identifiers added in the process. RNA was extracted from every sample with Trizol reagent. The libraries were amplified in two PCR steps, and the second step added a second sample barcode and Illumina TruSeq adapters. Libraries were sequenced on an Illumina NovaSeq with 2 x 150 bp paired-end reads. In the source study's methods: Reads were demultiplexed and collapsed into UMI-guided consensus sequences with migec v1.2.7. Using mixcr v2.1.11, UMI consensuses were aligned to TRA and TRB V and J templates and then assembled into clonotypes. Expanded or contracted clonotypes were those called significant by both edgeR and NoisET, with noise models trained on biological replicates. For edgeR calls, a false discovery rate-adjusted p below 0.01 and a log2 fold-change threshold of 1 were applied. As an exploratory analysis of dynamics, PCA with hierarchical clustering was applied to max-normalized trajectories of the 1000 most abundant clonotypes. Separately sequenced CD4+ and CD8+ repertoires were used to assign a CD4 or CD8 phenotype to each responding clone. The raw public reads went through TCRdb reprocessing: fastp at Q25, MiXCR clone calling, in-frame beta chains kept. Rows are unified per CDR3 protein, each entry keeping the most common DNA and genes. The V and J calls here are based on TCRdb, not the publication. This sample comprises more than 55,000 distinct CDR3 sequences, more than 8% of them detected only once. The ten largest clonotypes hold 1.2% of the sample.

Ficoll-Paque density gradient centrifugation was the method used to isolate PBMCs. The cysteine opens and the phenylalanine closes a CDR3 of 15 amino acids. The sequence is cut down to CDR3 DNA, 45 bases in frame from base 1. Relative to germline, V is 4 bases shorter and J is 2 bases shorter, with 11 bases between their ends. The germline V gene yields SNHLY for CDR1 and FYNNEI for CDR2. This clonotype was seen only a few times. This clone's antigen is unknown. No quality values exist for individual bases; no much larger clone is one base distant. The receptor was isolated from a man aged 18 to 30 who had mild COVID-19 (a few samples of this study predate the infection). The sample titles of this study are shuffled in the database, so cell type and time point are left out; the donor was told from shared clones. The specimen was PBMCs or a T cell subset sorted from them (not recorded which). The chain is encoded by TRBV2 joined to TRBJ1-4, with the D gene not clear enough to name. CDR3 region: CASSAEGGTNEKLFF. At the DNA level, the sequence is TGTGCCAGCAGTGCAGAGGGAGGCACTAATGAAAAACTGTTTTTT. Joined to the reference TRBV2 and TRBJ1-4 proteins, this CDR3 gives the full variable domain: EPEVTQTPSHQVTQMGQEVILRCVPISNHLYFYWYRQILGQKVEFLVSFYNNEISEKSEIFDDQFSVERPDGSNFTLKIRSTKLEDSAMYFCASSAEGGTNEKLFFGSGTQLSVL.